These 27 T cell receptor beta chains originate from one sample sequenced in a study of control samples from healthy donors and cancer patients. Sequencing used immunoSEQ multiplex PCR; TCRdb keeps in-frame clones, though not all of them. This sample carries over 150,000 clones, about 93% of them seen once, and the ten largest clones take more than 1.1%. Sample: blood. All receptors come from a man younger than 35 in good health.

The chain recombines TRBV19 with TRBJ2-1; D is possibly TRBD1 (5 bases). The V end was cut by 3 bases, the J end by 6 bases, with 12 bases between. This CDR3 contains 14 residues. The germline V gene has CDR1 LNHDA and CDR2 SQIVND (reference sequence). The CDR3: CASSMGWGPNEQFF. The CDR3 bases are TGTGCCAGTAGTATGGGGTGGGGCCCCAATGAGCAGTTCTTC.

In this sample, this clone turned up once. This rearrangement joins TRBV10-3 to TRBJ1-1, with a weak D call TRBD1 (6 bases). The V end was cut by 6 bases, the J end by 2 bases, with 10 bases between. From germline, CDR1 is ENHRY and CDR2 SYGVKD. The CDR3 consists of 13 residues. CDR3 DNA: TGTGCCATCAGAAACAGGGTTAACACTGAAGCTTTCTTT. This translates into CAIRNRVNTEAFF.

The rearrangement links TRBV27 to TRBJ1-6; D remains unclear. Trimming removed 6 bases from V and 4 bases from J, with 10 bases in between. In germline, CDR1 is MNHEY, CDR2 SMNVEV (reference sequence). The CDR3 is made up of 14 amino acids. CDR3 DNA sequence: TGTGCCAGCAGCCCGGCGGGTTATAATTCACCCCTCCACTTT. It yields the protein CASSPAGYNSPLHF.

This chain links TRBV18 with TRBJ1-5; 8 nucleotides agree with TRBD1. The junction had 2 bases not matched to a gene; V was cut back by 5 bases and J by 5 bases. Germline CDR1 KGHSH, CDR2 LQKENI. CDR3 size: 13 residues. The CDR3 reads CASSMDRDQPQHF. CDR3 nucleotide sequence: TGTGCCAGCTCAATGGACAGGGATCAGCCCCAGCATTTT.

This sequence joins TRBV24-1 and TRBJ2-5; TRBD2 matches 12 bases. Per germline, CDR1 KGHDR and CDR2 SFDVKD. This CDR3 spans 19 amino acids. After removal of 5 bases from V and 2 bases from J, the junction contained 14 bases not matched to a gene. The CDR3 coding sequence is TGTGCCACCAGTGCCCTCGGGGTACTAGCGGGGGGACCACAAGAGACCCAGTACTTC. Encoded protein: CATSALGVLAGGPQETQYF.

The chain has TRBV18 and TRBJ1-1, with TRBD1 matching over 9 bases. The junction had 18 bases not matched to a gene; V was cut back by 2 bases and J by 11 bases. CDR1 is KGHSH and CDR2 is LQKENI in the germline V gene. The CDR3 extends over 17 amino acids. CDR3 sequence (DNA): TGTGCCAGCTCACCATCCGGACAGGGGATTATAGATGTGAAGGCTTTCTTT. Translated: CASSPSGQGIIDVKAFF.

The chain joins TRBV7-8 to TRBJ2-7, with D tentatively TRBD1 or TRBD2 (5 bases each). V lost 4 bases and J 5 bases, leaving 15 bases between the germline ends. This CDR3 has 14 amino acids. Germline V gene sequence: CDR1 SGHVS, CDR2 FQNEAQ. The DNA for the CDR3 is TGTGCCAGCAGCTGGGACGCCCGCCCCGACGAGCAGTACTTC. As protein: CASSWDARPDEQYF.

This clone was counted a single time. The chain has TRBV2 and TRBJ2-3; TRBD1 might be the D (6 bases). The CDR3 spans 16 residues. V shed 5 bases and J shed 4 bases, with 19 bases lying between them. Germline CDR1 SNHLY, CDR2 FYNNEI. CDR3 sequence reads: CASSPPQGKGPDTQYF. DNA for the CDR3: TGTGCCAGCAGTCCCCCACAGGGAAAGGGCCCAGATACGCAGTATTTT.

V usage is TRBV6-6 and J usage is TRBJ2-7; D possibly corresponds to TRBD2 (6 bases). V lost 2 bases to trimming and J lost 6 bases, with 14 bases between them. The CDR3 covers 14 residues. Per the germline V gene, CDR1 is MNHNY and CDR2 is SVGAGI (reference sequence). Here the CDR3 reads CASSYGSGGAEQYF. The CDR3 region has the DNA TGTGCCAGCAGTTACGGTAGCGGAGGGGCCGAGCAGTACTTC.

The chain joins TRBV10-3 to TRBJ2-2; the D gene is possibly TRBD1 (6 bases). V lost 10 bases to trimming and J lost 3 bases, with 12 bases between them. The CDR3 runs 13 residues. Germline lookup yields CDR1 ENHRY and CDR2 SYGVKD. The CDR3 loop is CASTGTDTGELFF. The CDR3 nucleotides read TGTGCCAGCACAGGGACGGACACCGGGGAGCTGTTTTTT.

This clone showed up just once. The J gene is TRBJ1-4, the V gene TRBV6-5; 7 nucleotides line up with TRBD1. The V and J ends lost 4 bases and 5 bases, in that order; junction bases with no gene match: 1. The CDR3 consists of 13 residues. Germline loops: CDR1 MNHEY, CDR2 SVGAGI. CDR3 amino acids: CASSSQGNEKLFF. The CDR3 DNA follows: TGTGCCAGCAGTTCACAGGGGAATGAAAAACTGTTTTTT.

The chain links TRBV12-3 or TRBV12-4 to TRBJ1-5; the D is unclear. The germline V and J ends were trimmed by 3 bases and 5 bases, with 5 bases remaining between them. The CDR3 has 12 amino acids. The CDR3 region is CASSFNYQPQHF. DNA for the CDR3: TGTGCCAGCAGTTTTAACTATCAGCCCCAGCATTTT.

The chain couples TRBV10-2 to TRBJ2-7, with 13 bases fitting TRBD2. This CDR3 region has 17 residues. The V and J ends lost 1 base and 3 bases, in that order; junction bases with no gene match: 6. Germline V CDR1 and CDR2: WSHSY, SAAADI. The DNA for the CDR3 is TGCGCCAGCAGTGAGTTAGGACTAGCGGGGGTTAGCTACGAGCAGTACTTC. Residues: CASSELGLAGVSYEQYF.

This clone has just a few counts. The CDR3 sequence is CASSQDRASSYNSPLHF. Written as DNA, the CDR3 is TGCGCCAGCAGCCAAGATCGGGCCAGCTCCTATAATTCACCCCTCCACTTT. The rearrangement uses TRBV4-1 and TRBJ1-6; unclear D gene. Trimming took off 0 bases at V and 0 bases at J, with 9 bases between the two ends. CDR1 is MGHRA, CDR2 YSYEKL, per germline. CDR3 length: 17 residues.

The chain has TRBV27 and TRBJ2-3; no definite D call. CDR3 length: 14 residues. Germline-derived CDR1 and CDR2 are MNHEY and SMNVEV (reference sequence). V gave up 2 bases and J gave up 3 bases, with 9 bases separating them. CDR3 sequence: CASSLQTTTDTQYF. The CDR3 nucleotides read TGTGCCAGCAGTTTACAGACAACTACAGATACGCAGTATTTT.

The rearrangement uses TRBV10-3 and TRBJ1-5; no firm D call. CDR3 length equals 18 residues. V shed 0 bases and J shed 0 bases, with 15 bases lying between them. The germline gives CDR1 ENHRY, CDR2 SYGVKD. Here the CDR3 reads CAISESVFRQDSNQPQHF. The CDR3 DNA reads TGTGCCATCAGTGAGTCAGTATTTCGGCAGGATAGCAATCAGCCCCAGCATTTT.

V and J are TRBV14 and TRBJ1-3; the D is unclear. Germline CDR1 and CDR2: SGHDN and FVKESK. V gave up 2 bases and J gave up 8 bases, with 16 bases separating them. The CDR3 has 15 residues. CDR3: CASSQNPYWRDTIYF. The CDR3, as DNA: TGTGCCAGCAGCCAAAATCCGTATTGGAGGGACACCATATATTTT.

The DNA for the CDR3 is TGTGCCAGCAGTGAAGAGAGGGGGCCGGGTGAAAAACTGTTTTTT. Protein: CASSEERGPGEKLFF. The chain joins TRBV2 to TRBJ1-4; 7 nucleotides line up with TRBD1. The CDR3 covers 15 residues. Germline values: CDR1 SNHLY, CDR2 FYNNEI. The junction had 6 bases not matched to a gene; V was cut back by 1 base and J by 7 bases.

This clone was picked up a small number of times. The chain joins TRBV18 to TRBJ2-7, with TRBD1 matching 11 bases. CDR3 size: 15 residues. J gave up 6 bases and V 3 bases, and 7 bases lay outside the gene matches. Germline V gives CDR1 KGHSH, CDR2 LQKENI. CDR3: CASSPSDRGQSEQYF. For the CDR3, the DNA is TGTGCCAGCTCACCGTCGGACAGGGGGCAGAGCGAGCAGTACTTC.

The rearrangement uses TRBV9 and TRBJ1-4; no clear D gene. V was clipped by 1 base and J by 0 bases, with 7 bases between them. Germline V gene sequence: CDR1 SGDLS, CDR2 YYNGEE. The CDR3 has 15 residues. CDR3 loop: CASSVSQSTNEKLFF. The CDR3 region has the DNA TGTGCCAGCAGCGTATCGCAGTCAACTAATGAAAAACTGTTTTTT.

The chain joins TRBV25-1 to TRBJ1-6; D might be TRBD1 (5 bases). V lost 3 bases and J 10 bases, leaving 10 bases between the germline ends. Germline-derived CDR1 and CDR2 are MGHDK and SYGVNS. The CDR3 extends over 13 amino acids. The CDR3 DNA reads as TGTGCCAGCAGTGAGGGGGAATGGTCACCCCTCCACTTT. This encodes CASSEGEWSPLHF.

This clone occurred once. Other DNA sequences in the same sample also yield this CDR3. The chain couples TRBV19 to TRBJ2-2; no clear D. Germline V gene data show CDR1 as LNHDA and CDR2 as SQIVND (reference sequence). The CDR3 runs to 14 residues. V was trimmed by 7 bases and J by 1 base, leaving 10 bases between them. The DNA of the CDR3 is TGTGCCAGTATACAGTCTGGGAACACCGGGGAGCTGTTTTTT. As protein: CASIQSGNTGELFF.

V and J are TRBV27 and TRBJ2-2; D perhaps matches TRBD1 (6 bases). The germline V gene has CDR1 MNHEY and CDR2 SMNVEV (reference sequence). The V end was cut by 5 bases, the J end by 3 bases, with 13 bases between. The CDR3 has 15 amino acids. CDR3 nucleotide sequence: TGTGCCAGCAGTCCACAGGGAGCATACACCGGGGAGCTGTTTTTT. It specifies CASSPQGAYTGELFF.

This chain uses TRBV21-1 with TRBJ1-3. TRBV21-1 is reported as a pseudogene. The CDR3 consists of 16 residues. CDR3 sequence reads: CASSKEGTDSGNTIYF. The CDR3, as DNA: TGTGCCAGCAGCAAAGAGGGGACGGACTCTGGAAACACCATATATTTT.

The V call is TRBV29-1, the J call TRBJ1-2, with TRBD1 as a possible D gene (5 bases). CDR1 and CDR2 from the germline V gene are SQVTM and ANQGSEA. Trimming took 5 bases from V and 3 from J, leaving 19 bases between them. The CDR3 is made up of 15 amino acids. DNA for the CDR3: TGCAGCGTTTATGGCGGGGCGGGGTATGACTATGGCTACACCTTC. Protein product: CSVYGGAGYDYGYTF.

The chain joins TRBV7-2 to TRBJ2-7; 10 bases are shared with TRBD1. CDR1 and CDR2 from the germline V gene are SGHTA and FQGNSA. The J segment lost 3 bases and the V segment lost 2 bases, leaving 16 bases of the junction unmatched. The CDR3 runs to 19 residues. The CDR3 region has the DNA TGTGCCAGCAGCTTACGACCGGGACAGGGGCGTCCTTCCAACTACGAGCAGTACTTC. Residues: CASSLRPGQGRPSNYEQYF.

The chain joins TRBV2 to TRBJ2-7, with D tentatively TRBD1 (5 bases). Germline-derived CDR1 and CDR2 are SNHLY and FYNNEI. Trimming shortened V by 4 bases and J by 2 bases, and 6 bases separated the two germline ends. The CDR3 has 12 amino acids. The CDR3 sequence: CASSATAYEQYF. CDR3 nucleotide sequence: TGTGCCAGCAGTGCGACAGCCTACGAGCAGTACTTC.